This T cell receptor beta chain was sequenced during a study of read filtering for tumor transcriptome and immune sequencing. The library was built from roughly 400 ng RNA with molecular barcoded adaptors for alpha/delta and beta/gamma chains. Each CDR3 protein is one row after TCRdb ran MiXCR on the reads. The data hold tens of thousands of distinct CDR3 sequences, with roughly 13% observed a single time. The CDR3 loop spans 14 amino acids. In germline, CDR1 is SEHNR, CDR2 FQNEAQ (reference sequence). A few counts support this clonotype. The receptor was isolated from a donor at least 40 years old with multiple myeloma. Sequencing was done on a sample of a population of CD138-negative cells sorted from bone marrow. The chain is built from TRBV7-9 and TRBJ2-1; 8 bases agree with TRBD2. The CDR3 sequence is CASGAESSYNEQFF. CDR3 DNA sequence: TGTGCTAGCGGGGCGGAAAGCTCCTACAATGAGCAGTTCTTC.